The sequence of this TCR beta chain was determined in a study of human T cells and chemical hapten exposure. This clonotype was seen many times. The time point here: patch test 2, 6 weeks after DPC sensitization. Described treatment: therapeutic diphenylcyclopropenone sensitization with weekly scalp DPC. The library put unique molecular identifiers onto individual cDNA molecules. Each CDR3 protein gets one entry after TCRdb re-called the RACE reads with MiXCR. The sample lists about 400,000 distinct CDR3 sequences; nearly 6.5% were seen once. The length of the CDR3 is 11 residues. Trimming removed 4 bases at V and 2 bases at J, with 5 bases between. Per the germline V gene, CDR1 is SQVTM and CDR2 is ANQGSEA.

This TCR was sampled from a woman in her late teens or twenties with alopecia areata. Some clones in this sample may be carry-over from other donors' samples. The sequencing used whole blood, collected in connection with sensitization to the hapten diphenylcyclopropenone (DPC). V and J are TRBV29-1 and TRBJ1-1; D gene unclear. The chain's CDR3 is CSVGHNTEAFF. The CDR3 DNA is TGCAGCGTTGGACACAACACTGAAGCTTTCTTT.